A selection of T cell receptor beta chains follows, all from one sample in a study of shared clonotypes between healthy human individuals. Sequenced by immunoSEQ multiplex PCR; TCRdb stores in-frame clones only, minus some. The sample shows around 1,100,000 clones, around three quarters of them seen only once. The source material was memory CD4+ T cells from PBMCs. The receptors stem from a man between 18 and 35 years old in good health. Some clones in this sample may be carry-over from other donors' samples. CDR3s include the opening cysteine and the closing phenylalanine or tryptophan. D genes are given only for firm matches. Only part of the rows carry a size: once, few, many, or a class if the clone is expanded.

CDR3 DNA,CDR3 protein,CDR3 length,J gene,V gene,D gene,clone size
TGTGCCAGCAGCCCACAGGGGGAGAGCCGTTTGTACTTC,CASSPQGESRLYF,13,TRBJ2-7,TRBV9,TRBD1,-
TGTGCCAGCAGTCCGGGACTAGCTCGCAATGAGCAGTTCTTC,CASSPGLARNEQFF,14,TRBJ2-1,TRBV28,TRBD2,-
TGTGCCAGCGCCCCGGGACAGGGAAATGAAAAACTGTTTTTT,CASAPGQGNEKLFF,14,TRBJ1-4,TRBV11-3,TRBD1,-
TGCGCCAGCAGCACGGGGACCGGGACTAATGAAAAACTGTTTTTT,CASSTGTGTNEKLFF,15,TRBJ1-4,TRBV5-1,-,-
TGTGCCTGGAGTCGAATCCAGCAGCTGGGAGCTTTCTTT,CAWSRIQQLGAFF,13,TRBJ1-1,TRBV30,-,-
TGTGCCAGCAGCTTAGTGGCCAAGGGGAAGTTGAACACTGAAGCTTTCTTT,CASSLVAKGKLNTEAFF,17,TRBJ1-1,TRBV7-9,-,-
TGTGCCAGCAGCGGACTCGGAGTCTATGGCTACACCTTC,CASSGLGVYGYTF,13,TRBJ1-2,TRBV5-6,-,few
TGTGCCAGCTCACCAGACCGGACGGCACAGAAAAACATTCAGTACTTC,CASSPDRTAQKNIQYF,16,TRBJ2-4,TRBV18,-,-
TGTGCCAGCAGCTTAGGTACGAACACTGAAGCTTTCTTT,CASSLGTNTEAFF,13,TRBJ1-1,TRBV5-8,-,many
TGTGCCTGGAAAAGGCCGGGGTGGGGCTACGAGCAGTACTTC,CAWKRPGWGYEQYF,14,TRBJ2-7,TRBV30,-,-
TGTGCCAGCAGCCAACAGCGGACAGGGGAGTATGGCTACACCTTC,CASSQQRTGEYGYTF,15,TRBJ1-2,TRBV2,TRBD1,-
TGTGCCAGCAGCGACCTACGGGGGGGGCTGGAGGAAAAACTGTTTTTT,CASSDLRGGLEEKLFF,16,TRBJ1-4,TRBV21-1,-,once
TGTGCCAGCAGCGTCGACTATGGACAGGGCTTCGATGGCTACACCTTC,CASSVDYGQGFDGYTF,16,TRBJ1-2,TRBV7-2,TRBD1,-
TGTGCCAGCTGGACGGGACGGAACCAGAACACTGAAGCTTTCTTT,CASWTGRNQNTEAFF,15,TRBJ1-1,TRBV28,-,-
TGTGCCAGCAGCCAAGATTCATCTTTGGAGGGACAGAGAGCTTTCTTT,CASSQDSSLEGQRAFF,16,TRBJ1-1,TRBV4-2,TRBD1,-
TGTGCCAGCAGCTTAAGGCGGGAGCTCGGGACCCAGTACTTC,CASSLRRELGTQYF,14,TRBJ2-5,TRBV5-6,TRBD2,-
TGTGCCAGCAGCCAAGCGGGTGAAAAACTGTTTTTT,CASSQAGEKLFF,12,TRBJ1-4,TRBV4-2,-,-
TGTGCCTGGAGTGTAAACAGGGTCTACGAGCAGTACTTC,CAWSVNRVYEQYF,13,TRBJ2-7,TRBV30,-,-
TGTGCCTGGAGCGTCACTAGCACAGATACGCAGTATTTT,CAWSVTSTDTQYF,13,TRBJ2-3,TRBV30,-,-
TGTGCCAGCGTAGGGGAGAACGGTGAAAAACTGTTTTTT,CASVGENGEKLFF,13,TRBJ1-4,TRBV6-5,-,-
TGTGCCAGCAGCGCCGACAGGGGGTGGGACATTCAGTACTTC,CASSADRGWDIQYF,14,TRBJ2-4,TRBV7-2,TRBD1,-
TGTGCCAGCAGCCAGGGAGGAACCCAGTACTTC,CASSQGGTQYF,11,TRBJ2-5,TRBV7-2,-,-
TGTGCCAGCAGTATACAAGACCAGCCCCAGCATTTT,CASSIQDQPQHF,12,TRBJ1-5,TRBV28,-,-
TGCGCCAGCAGCTTGGTTCCCGCTAACTATGGCTACACCTTC,CASSLVPANYGYTF,14,TRBJ1-2,TRBV5-1,-,-
TGTGCCAGCAGCCCAGGGGGAGGGGCCGCGAACACCGGGGAGCTGTTTTTT,CASSPGGGAANTGELFF,17,TRBJ2-2,TRBV5-4,-,once
TGTGCCAGCAGCCGGCGAACCGACACCGGGGAGCTGTTTTTT,CASSRRTDTGELFF,14,TRBJ2-2,TRBV11-2,-,-
TGTGCCAGCAGCTGGTTCGGACAGGGGGAGAATCAGCCCCAGCATTTT,CASSWFGQGENQPQHF,16,TRBJ1-5,TRBV7-2,TRBD1,-
TGTGCCAGCAGCCTCGGACTCGACGGGGAGCTGTTTTTT,CASSLGLDGELFF,13,TRBJ2-2,TRBV7-2,-,-
TGTGCCAGCATCCCTTACGAGCAGTACTTC,CASIPYEQYF,10,TRBJ2-7,TRBV28,-,-
TGTGCCTGGAGGGGGACAGGGGTAAAACTCTATGGCTACACCTTC,CAWRGTGVKLYGYTF,15,TRBJ1-2,TRBV30,TRBD1,-
TGTGCCAGCAGCTTGGGAGACGGGCAAGAGACCCAGTACTTC,CASSLGDGQETQYF,14,TRBJ2-5,TRBV5-5,-,-
TGTGCCAGCAGAGAAATAGCCGCCTCCTACAATGAGCAGTTCTTC,CASREIAASYNEQFF,15,TRBJ2-1,TRBV6-6,-,-
TGTGCCAGCGGACTCCAGGGGTCTTTTAGCGAGCAGTACTTC,CASGLQGSFSEQYF,14,TRBJ2-7,TRBV7-6,-,-
TGTGCCAGCAGTTACTTCGGGAACTATGGCTACACCTTC,CASSYFGNYGYTF,13,TRBJ1-2,TRBV6-5,-,-
TGTGCCAGCAGCTTAGTAGGCTCCAATCAGCCCCAGCATTTT,CASSLVGSNQPQHF,14,TRBJ1-5,TRBV7-2,-,-
TGTGCCATCAGTGAACGGCTGGGAGTGGATACGCAGTATTTT,CAISERLGVDTQYF,14,TRBJ2-3,TRBV10-3,-,-